The T cell receptor (beta chain) described here comes from a study of OX40 agonist ivuxolimab in advanced cancers. Generated by immunoSEQ multiplex PCR, the TCRdb table keeps only in-frame clones and is missing some. The data show 20,000 to 25,000 clones, around 89% seen once. This clone was detected only a few times. The CDR3 length is 20 residues. V was clipped by 0 bases and J by 2 bases, with 24 bases between them. CDR1 and CDR2 from the germline V gene are SGHDN and FVKESK. Sampling times: baseline, cycle 4 day 1, cycle 7 day 1. V gene TRBV14 combines with J gene TRBJ2-3; D is perhaps TRBD2 (7 bases). The sequence came from an adult with an advanced solid tumor such as melanoma, head and neck, liver or kidney cancer. The sample consisted of CD4+ or CD8+ T cells sorted from blood, taken in a trial of the OX40 agonist ivuxolimab. CDR3 in DNA: TGTGCCAGCAGCCAAGATTCGGATGTAATGGCGGGGGCCTACACAGATACGCAGTATTTT. This codes for CASSQDSDVMAGAYTDTQYF.